This entry lists 26 T cell receptor beta chains sequenced from one sample in a study of shared clonotypes between healthy human individuals (dated by TCRdb to between 2020 and 2021). Library generation was performed with the immunoSEQ multiplex PCR assay. TCRdb mirrors the immuneACCESS table, restricted to in-frame sequences. Some clones are absent from its copies; in checked studies, under half trace to an unresolved V gene, and the reason for the others is unknown. The sample table shows some 300,000 clones, and around 67% are seen once. The ten largest account for roughly 10% of the sample. Sequencing input: memory CD4+ T cells sorted from blood. The meaning of the sample's cell subset or site label: CD45RA-negative fraction. Receptors originate from a man aged 25-40 years in good health.

The chain carries TRBV5-8 and TRBJ1-5; no firm D call. The germline gives CDR1 SGHTS, CDR2 YDEGEE. The CDR3 contains 13 residues. V lost 1 base to trimming and J lost 4 bases, with 6 bases between them. CDR3: CASSLYGNQPQHF. DNA for the CDR3: TGTGCCAGCAGCTTGTACGGTAATCAGCCCCAGCATTTT.

The CDR3 protein is CASSLASAGRFYEQYF. In nucleotides, the CDR3 is TGTGCCAGCAGCTTGGCCTCGGCAGGAAGGTTTTACGAGCAGTACTTC. The V gene is TRBV5-5, the J gene TRBJ2-7; no definite D call. This CDR3 has 16 residues. Per germline, CDR1 SGHKS and CDR2 YYEKEE (reference sequence). Trimming removed 0 bases at V and 4 bases at J, with 17 bases between.

There are a few counts of this clone. V is TRBV4-2 and J is TRBJ2-6, with a weak D call TRBD2 (6 bases). There are 17 residues in the CDR3. Germline V gives CDR1 LGHNA, CDR2 YNFKEQ. V was cut by 4 bases and J by 1 base, with 14 bases left in between. CDR3 nucleotides: TGTGCCAGCAGCCTCGGGGGAATGGGTTCTGGGGCCAACGTCCTGACTTTC. Protein: CASSLGGMGSGANVLTF.

J is TRBJ2-3 and V is TRBV29-1; D may match TRBD1 or TRBD2 (5 bases each). V lost 4 bases and J 4 bases, leaving 15 bases between the germline ends. The germline V gene has CDR1 SQVTM and CDR2 ANQGSEA. CDR3 length equals 14 residues. The CDR3 is CSVAGARGADTQYF. CDR3 coding DNA: TGCAGCGTTGCCGGTGCCCGAGGGGCAGATACGCAGTATTTT.

This clone was counted only a few times. The chain has TRBV29-1 and TRBJ1-5, with 7 positions matching TRBD1. Trimming took 4 bases from V and 2 from J; bases not matched to a gene: 5. The CDR3 is 14 amino acids. Germline-derived CDR1 and CDR2 are SQVTM and ANQGSEA. CDR3 sequence (DNA): TGCAGCGTTGTGACCGGGACAGGCAATCAGCCCCAGCATTTT. Translating it yields CSVVTGTGNQPQHF.

The chain links TRBV4-2 to TRBJ2-6, with 9 bases aligning to TRBD1. The germline V gene encodes CDR1 LGHNA and CDR2 YNFKEQ. Unmatched junction bases numbered 5, after V lost 1 base and J lost 1 base. The CDR3 has 18 amino acids. The CDR3 spells CASSQAGQGYSGANVLTF. The DNA of the CDR3 is TGTGCCAGCAGCCAAGCGGGACAGGGTTATTCTGGGGCCAACGTCCTGACTTTC.

This chain links TRBV7-2 with TRBJ1-4, with 8 bases that match TRBD1. V shed 5 bases, J shed 6 bases, and the junction held 8 bases outside the gene matches. The CDR3 sequence is 15 residues long. The germline CDR1 and CDR2 sequences are SGHTA and FQGNSA. The CDR3 here is CASSRTGPFDEKLFF. The CDR3 DNA is TGTGCCAGCAGCCGGACAGGGCCCTTTGATGAAAAACTGTTTTTT.

The rearrangement links TRBV25-1 to TRBJ2-7; D is uncertain. The V gene's germline CDR1 is MGHDK and CDR2 SYGVNS. The length of the CDR3 is 13 residues. Trimming left V 2 bases short and J 4 bases short, with 9 bases between. The CDR3 nucleotides are TGTGCCAGCAGTGAACGCCCCGGATACGAGCAGTACTTC. Translated, it gives CASSERPGYEQYF.

This clone was picked up many times. The V call is TRBV29-1, the J call TRBJ1-1; 7 positions agree with TRBD1. Germline lookup yields CDR1 SQVTM and CDR2 ANQGSEA. CDR3 length equals 11 residues. V was clipped by 5 bases and J by 7 bases; unmatched bases: 4. This CDR3 is CSVKRTGEAFF. In DNA, the CDR3 is TGCAGCGTTAAGAGGACAGGTGAAGCTTTCTTT.

The V and J genes are TRBV30 and TRBJ2-7, with D maybe TRBD2 (7 bases). The V end lost 1 base, the J end lost 0 bases, and 25 bases lay between the germline ends. The germline gives CDR1 GTSNPN, CDR2 SVGIG (reference sequence). CDR3 length: 19 amino acids. The CDR3, as DNA: TGTGCCTGGAGTGAAAAGGCCCCCCAGGGGAGGGCAGACTCCTACGAGCAGTACTTC. Amino acids: CAWSEKAPQGRADSYEQYF.

The rearrangement links TRBV2 to TRBJ1-2; 7 nucleotides match TRBD1. Trimming took 6 bases from V and 3 from J; bases not matched to a gene: 7. This CDR3 is 14 amino acids long. The germline gives CDR1 SNHLY, CDR2 FYNNEI. CDR3 in amino acids: CASSVQGLDYGYTF. The CDR3 region has the DNA TGTGCCAGCAGCGTACAGGGGTTAGACTATGGCTACACCTTC. Based on the CDR3 plus reference TRBV2 and TRBJ1-2, the full variable domain is EPEVTQTPSHQVTQMGQEVILRCVPISNHLYFYWYRQILGQKVEFLVSFYNNEISEKSEIFDDQFSVERPDGSNFTLKIRSTKLEDSAMYFCASSVQGLDYGYTFGSGTRLTVV.

V gene TRBV14 combines with J gene TRBJ1-1; D gene uncertain. The germline V and J ends were trimmed by 4 bases and 0 bases, with 12 bases remaining between them. The germline gives CDR1 SGHDN, CDR2 FVKESK. The CDR3 extends over 15 amino acids. CDR3 bases: TGTGCCAGCAGCCCTTCTATCACGGTGAACACTGAAGCTTTCTTT. Its translation is CASSPSITVNTEAFF.

The chain is built from TRBV10-2 and TRBJ1-1; D is uncertain. From germline, CDR1 is WSHSY and CDR2 SAAADI. The CDR3 runs 11 residues. Trimming cost V 3 bases and J 8 bases, with 7 bases left between them. The CDR3 bases are TGCGCCAGCAGTGACGACTGGGAAGCTTTCTTT. Residues: CASSDDWEAFF.

The rearrangement joins TRBV7-9 to TRBJ2-6; D not resolved. The V gene lost 4 bases and the J gene lost 0 bases, with 1 base spanning the gap. The CDR3 sequence is 13 residues long. Per germline, CDR1 SEHNR and CDR2 FQNEAQ (reference sequence). CDR3 residues: CASSYSGANVLTF. The DNA of the CDR3 is TGTGCCAGCAGCTACTCTGGGGCCAACGTCCTGACTTTC.

The J gene is TRBJ1-5, the V gene TRBV5-4; D call uncertain. The CDR3 extends over 12 amino acids. V was cut by 3 bases and J by 6 bases, with 7 bases left in between. Germline V CDR1 and CDR2: SGHNT, YYREEE (reference sequence). The CDR3 nucleotides are TGTGCCAGCAGCTCCCCGGGTCAGCCCCAGCATTTT. Translating gives CASSSPGQPQHF.

This clone was counted many times. The genes are TRBV5-1 and TRBJ2-2; 7 bases are a match to TRBD1. In germline, CDR1 is SGHRS, CDR2 YFSETQ. This CDR3 comprises 14 residues. The trim removed 6 bases at V and 3 bases at J, leaving 5 bases unmatched. DNA for the CDR3: TGCGCCAGCAAGCGGCAGGGGGACACCGGGGAGCTGTTTTTT. Translating it yields CASKRQGDTGELFF. Using reference TRBV5-1 and TRBJ2-2 for the parts outside the CDR3, the full variable domain is KAGVTQTPRYLIKTRGQQVTLSCSPISGHRSVSWYQQTPGQGLQFLFEYFSETQRNKGNFPGRFSGRQFSNSRSEMNVSTLELGDSALYLCASKRQGDTGELFFGEGSRLTVL.

The gene calls are TRBV5-5 and TRBJ2-5; D not certain. This CDR3 contains 12 residues. V lost 0 bases, J lost 5 bases, and 5 bases lay in between. Germline values: CDR1 SGHKS, CDR2 YYEKEE (reference sequence). The CDR3 nucleotides read TGTGCCAGCAGCTTGGATTGGGAGACCCAGTACTTC. It specifies CASSLDWETQYF.

The chain is built from TRBV28 and TRBJ2-7; D is unresolved. V shed 2 bases and J shed 0 bases, with 20 bases lying between them. This CDR3 has 18 residues. Germline lookup yields CDR1 MDHEN and CDR2 SYDVKM. The CDR3 DNA is TGTGCCAGCAGTTTAAGTCTCTCAGGATGGAACTCCTCCTACGAGCAGTACTTC. As protein: CASSLSLSGWNSSYEQYF.

This clone was seen more than once but under ten times. This sequence joins TRBV6-6 and TRBJ2-7; TRBD1 matches at 10 bases. The CDR3 has 15 residues. Germline assignment: CDR1 MNHNY and CDR2 SVGAGI (reference sequence). J lost 4 bases, V lost 2 bases, and 5 bases had no gene match. CDR3 in amino acids: CASSYTMDRGYEQYF. DNA of the CDR3: TGTGCCAGCAGTTACACAATGGACAGGGGGTACGAGCAGTACTTC.

This clone was observed once. This rearrangement joins TRBV6-5 to TRBJ1-1, with D possibly being TRBD1 (6 bases). The length of the CDR3 is 13 residues. Germline lookup yields CDR1 MNHEY and CDR2 SVGAGI. V was cut by 5 bases and J by 4 bases, with 11 bases left in between. The chain's CDR3 is CASSTGSVTEAFF. The CDR3 DNA follows: TGTGCCAGCAGTACAGGGTCGGTCACTGAAGCTTTCTTT.

The chain links TRBV14 to TRBJ2-7, with D uncertain. The germline V gene encodes CDR1 SGHDN and CDR2 FVKESK. The CDR3 extends over 15 amino acids. V lost 0 bases and J 0 bases, leaving 9 bases between the germline ends. The CDR3 loop is CASSQEPRPSYEQYF. In nucleotides, the CDR3 is TGTGCCAGCAGCCAAGAACCCCGTCCCTCCTACGAGCAGTACTTC.

V and J are TRBV14 and TRBJ1-2; D uncertain. CDR1 and CDR2 (germline): SGHDN, FVKESK. The CDR3 has 14 amino acids. V lost 0 bases to trimming and J lost 6 bases, with 11 bases between them. The CDR3: CASSQEARADGYTF. DNA of the CDR3: TGTGCCAGCAGCCAAGAGGCAAGGGCCGATGGCTACACCTTC.

This clone has at least ten counts. Distinct nucleotide sequences in the sample also encode this CDR3. The genes are TRBV11-2 and TRBJ1-5; a weak D match, TRBD1 (6 bases). Germline CDR1 and CDR2: SGHAT and FQNNGV. Between the trimmed V and J ends, which lost 0 bases and 9 bases, there was a span of 9 bases. The CDR3 covers 13 residues. CDR3 coding DNA: TGTGCCAGCAGCTTAGAACAGACAGGGCCCCAGCATTTT. Translation: CASSLEQTGPQHF.

This clone was observed many times. CDR3 sequence reads: CASSLKSTDTQYF. The CDR3 coding sequence is TGTGCCAGCAGTTTAAAGAGCACAGATACGCAGTATTTT. The chain recombines TRBV28 with TRBJ2-3, with no clear D. V lost 2 bases and J 0 bases, leaving 3 bases between the germline ends. The CDR3 has 13 amino acids. CDR1 is MDHEN and CDR2 is SYDVKM in the germline V gene.

The chain employs TRBV2 and TRBJ1-5; no clear D gene. The CDR3 extends over 15 amino acids. Germline V gene data show CDR1 as SNHLY and CDR2 as FYNNEI. The V end was cut by 5 bases, the J end by 2 bases, with 13 bases between. The CDR3 coding sequence is TGTGCCAGCAGTCCCGACGGTGGGGGCAATCAGCCCCAGCATTTT. This translates into CASSPDGGGNQPQHF.

This clone was counted a few times. The CDR3 bases are TGTGCCACAAGACAAACCATGAACACTGAAGCTTTCTTT. It codes for CATRQTMNTEAFF. The chain links TRBV6-1 to TRBJ1-1; D is uncertain. This CDR3 contains 13 residues. From germline, CDR1 is MNHNS and CDR2 SASEGT. V was trimmed by 10 bases and J by 0 bases, leaving 12 bases between them.